The rows below give T cell receptor beta chains drawn from one sample of a study of type 1 regulatory T cells. TCRdb re-analysed the reads in MiXCR, keeping a single row per CDR3 protein. Here the sample spans over 55,000 distinct CDR3 sequences, roughly three fifths being singletons. Their antigens remain unidentified. Sequencing was performed on cultured T cells, either the whole culture or a sorted T cell fraction (not recorded which). The receptors come from a human donor in good health. CDR3s leave out the opening cysteine and the closing phenylalanine or tryptophan.

cdr3_aa,v_call,j_call
ASSHEGGRTYEQY,TRBV4-1,TRBJ2-7
SARDMTGGMDTQY,TRBV20-1,TRBJ2-3
ASSDLAGVGGGY,TRBV28,TRBJ2-7
ATAGGGPGLLEQF,TRBV24-1,TRBJ2-1
ASSHGTNEQF,TRBV7-2,TRBJ2-1
ASSYSRVYYEQY,TRBV6-2/TRBV6-3,TRBJ2-7
ASSYSRGLSEAF,TRBV6-5,TRBJ1-1
ASSYGVLNQPQH,TRBV12-3/TRBV12-4,TRBJ1-5
ASSPGTGYEQY,TRBV18,TRBJ2-7
ASSSGLAGVTDTQY,TRBV7-9,TRBJ2-3
ASRGKPEAF,TRBV28,TRBJ1-1
ASSSPPPMYEQY,TRBV6-5,TRBJ2-7
ASSLERVLGQPQH,TRBV7-2,TRBJ1-5
ASSLDSLTGRAF,TRBV7-9,TRBJ1-1
ASRQGGRTEAF,TRBV2,TRBJ1-1
ASSLPAGGETQY,TRBV7-2,TRBJ2-5
SVAGLYEQY,TRBV29-1,TRBJ2-7
SASAASYGYT,TRBV20-1,TRBJ1-2
ASSQDPGTLTGSSSF,TRBV4-2,TRBJ1-1
SARDASGSSYNEQF,TRBV20-1,TRBJ2-1
ASSWQGNTGELF,TRBV5-1,TRBJ2-2
ASSFQGNQPQH,TRBV5-5,TRBJ1-5